These T cell receptor beta chains were read from a single sample in a study of blood T cell repertoires in COVID-19. Profiled with immunoSEQ multiplex PCR; TCRdb holds only in-frame clones, not every one. The sample gives fewer than 85,000 clones, approximately 83% of which show up once; less than 8% is in the top ten. The sequencing input was peripheral blood. The receptors were gathered from a woman aged 60-70 years with acute or convalescent COVID-19. Both conserved end residues are part of each CDR3. A D gene is named only where the DNA matches it firmly. Clone size, where shown, is once, few, many, or a class for clones that have expanded.

j_gene	v_gene	abundance	d_gene	CDR3aa	CDR3nt
TRBJ1-2	TRBV10-3	once	TRBD1	CAISLGQGDYGYTF	TGTGCCATCAGCCTAGGACAGGGCGACTATGGCTACACCTTC
TRBJ2-1	TRBV29-1	NA	NA	CSVPTGSSYNEQFF	TGCAGCGTGCCCACAGGGAGCTCCTACAATGAGCAGTTCTTC
TRBJ1-3	TRBV5-1	NA	TRBD1	CASSLEGALGGNTIYF	TGCGCCAGCAGCTTGGAGGGGGCGCTTGGAGGAAACACCATATATTTT
TRBJ1-6	TRBV13	NA	NA	CASSLTQGGGSPLHF	TGTGCCAGCAGCTTAACACAGGGAGGGGGTTCACCCCTCCACTTT
TRBJ1-6	TRBV30	NA	TRBD1	CAWTRPGTVTNSPLHF	TGTGCCTGGACCCGTCCCGGGACAGTGACTAATTCACCCCTCCACTTT
TRBJ2-2	TRBV7-8	few	NA	CASSFGDTGELFF	TGTGCCAGCAGCTTCGGGGACACCGGGGAGCTGTTTTTT
TRBJ1-1	TRBV12-5	NA	NA	CASGLLTHGTEAFF	TGTGCTAGTGGTTTGTTGACTCACGGGACTGAAGCTTTCTTT
TRBJ1-2	TRBV5-1	NA	TRBD1	CASSLEGAGYGYTF	TGCGCCAGCAGCTTGGAGGGGGCCGGCTATGGCTACACCTTC
TRBJ1-5	TRBV6-5	NA	TRBD1	CASVRTGNNQPQHF	TGTGCCAGCGTAAGGACAGGGAACAATCAGCCCCAGCATTTT
TRBJ1-4	TRBV19	NA	NA	CASSPQNTNEKLFF	TGTGCCAGTAGTCCCCAGAATACTAATGAAAAACTGTTTTTT
TRBJ1-5	TRBV27	NA	NA	CASSLGREVDSNQPQHF	TGTGCCAGCAGCCTCGGACGGGAGGTAGATAGCAATCAGCCCCAGCATTTT
TRBJ1-3	TRBV9	NA	NA	CASSGSRNQRESVTIYF	TGTGCCAGCAGCGGCTCCCGTAACCAGAGGGAGTCCGTCACCATATATTTT
TRBJ1-4	TRBV4-1	NA	NA	CASSQDTKRAEKLFF	TGCGCCAGCAGCCAAGATACTAAGAGGGCGGAAAAACTGTTTTTT
TRBJ1-2	TRBV18	NA	TRBD1	CASSPPTGTENYGYTF	TGTGCCAGCTCACCACCTACCGGGACAGAAAACTATGGCTACACCTTC
TRBJ2-7	TRBV3-1/TRBV3-2	NA	TRBD1	CASSQAGQDPYEQYF	TGTGCCAGCAGCCAAGCCGGACAGGACCCCTACGAGCAGTACTTC
TRBJ2-7	TRBV12-3/TRBV12-4	NA	NA	CASSNSIYEQYF	TGTGCCAGCAGCAACTCGATTTACGAGCAGTACTTC
TRBJ2-2	TRBV24-1	NA	TRBD1	CATSAGTGGNTGELFF	TGTGCCACCAGTGCCGGGACAGGGGGCAACACCGGGGAGCTGTTTTTT
TRBJ1-1	TRBV29-1	NA	NA	CSVDGQTLNTEAFF	TGCAGCGTCGACGGACAGACCCTGAACACTGAAGCTTTCTTT
TRBJ1-1	TRBV5-6	NA	NA	CASSPPGRQNEAFF	TGTGCCAGCAGTCCGCCCGGTCGACAGAACGAAGCTTTCTTT
TRBJ1-1	TRBV10-3	once	NA	CAISGSGRVTLNTEAFF	TGTGCCATCAGTGGATCTGGGCGTGTCACCTTGAACACTGAAGCTTTCTTT
TRBJ2-7	TRBV11-2	NA	NA	CASSFQARREQYF	TGTGCCAGCAGCTTCCAGGCCCGCAGAGAGCAGTACTTC
TRBJ1-1	TRBV7-9	NA	NA	CASSLASFSDRLNTEAFF	TGTGCCAGCAGCTTAGCTTCCTTTTCAGACAGGCTGAACACTGAAGCTTTCTTT
TRBJ1-2	TRBV14	NA	NA	CASSQGVGGGRTYGYTF	TGTGCCAGCAGCCAAGGAGTCGGGGGAGGCAGGACTTATGGCTACACCTTC
TRBJ1-5	TRBV12-3/TRBV12-4	once	NA	CASSYTDNQPQHF	TGTGCCAGCAGTTATACAGACAATCAGCCCCAGCATTTT
TRBJ2-2	TRBV6-1	once	TRBD1	CASSLRQGASGELFF	TGTGCCAGCAGTTTAAGACAGGGGGCCTCCGGGGAGCTGTTTTTT